Described below is a single T cell receptor beta chain sequence and its context. This sample was taken from a study of blood T cell repertoires in COVID-19. For the study at large: Sites in the United States, Italy and Spain provided acute and convalescent COVID-19 samples. The cDNA or gDNA used as material had been derived from T cells, B-cell-depleted T cells, or PBMCs.

In the source study's methods: How many nucleated cells were present was estimated from reference gene primer amplification. The repertoire was sequenced with immunoSEQ multiplex PCR; TCRdb's copy has only in-frame clones and lacks some. The DNA gave D and trimming, while V, J and clone size come from that table. Seen here are 65,000 to 90,000 clones, 70% to 85% observed once, and the top ten hold roughly 4.5%. The CDR3 is made up of 14 amino acids. Trimming cost V 7 bases and J 3 bases; bases outside gene matches: 6. Germline loops: CDR1 MNHEY, CDR2 SVGAGI. Sequencing was performed on peripheral blood. The chain couples TRBV6-5 to TRBJ1-1; TRBD1 aligns across 9 bases. The receptor's source is a woman between 55 and 75 years old with acute or convalescent COVID-19. Here the CDR3 DNA reads TGTGCCAGCACCCGGACAGGGGAGGACACTGAAGCTTTCTTT. The encoded protein is CASTRTGEDTEAFF.